Listed below are T cell receptor beta chains from one sample, sequenced in a study of T cell repertoires in cytomegalovirus infection. TCRdb fed the reads into MiXCR, producing one record per CDR3 protein. This table has approximately 770,000 distinct CDR3 sequences, almost 30% appearing once. Their antigens are not known. The sample here was cultured CD8+ T cells from PBMCs, taken from culture after CMV antigen stimulation. The receptor set was obtained from a human donor in good health (CMV status not recorded). Some clones in this sample may be carry-over from other donors' samples. The CDR3 runs from the conserved cysteine through the conserved F or W. A D gene is named only where the DNA matches it firmly. The listing skips clone size in some rows; elsewhere it reads once, few, many or a size class.

v_gene,abundance,d_gene,j_gene,CDR3nt,CDR3aa
TRBV5-4,few,TRBD2,TRBJ2-5,TGTGCCAGCAGCTCGTGGACTAGCGGAGACATCGGGGAGACCCAGTACTTC,CASSSWTSGDIGETQYF
TRBV9,-,TRBD1,TRBJ1-6,TGTGCCATCCTTGACCGGACAGGGCGCAATTCACCCCTCCACTTT,CAILDRTGRNSPLHF
TRBV7-9,-,TRBD1,TRBJ2-3,TGTGCCAGCAGCTTTTCCGACAGGGGTCCCACAGATACGCAGTATTTT,CASSFSDRGPTDTQYF
TRBV28,-,-,TRBJ1-1,TGTGCCAGCAGTTTATATGCCAGCACTGAAGCTTTCTTT,CASSLYASTEAFF
TRBV7-2,many,-,TRBJ2-1,TGTGCCAGCAGCGAACTCAAGGCACAGCGACACAATGAGCAGTTCTTC,CASSELKAQRHNEQFF
TRBV19,-,-,TRBJ2-1,TGTGCCAGTAGTATAGGTGAGCAGTTCTTC,CASSIGEQFF
TRBV7-8,-,-,TRBJ2-3,TGTGCCAGCAGCTGGAGGGGCCCGGGGCGTGGAGATACGCAGTATTTT,CASSWRGPGRGDTQYF
TRBV20-1,-,-,TRBJ2-1,TGCAGTGCTAGGGACTTCCAAGGGAATGAGCAGTTCTTC,CSARDFQGNEQFF
TRBV6-5,-,-,TRBJ2-7,TGTGCCAGCAGTTACGCTGCTAGCGCGGCCTACGAGCAGTACTTC,CASSYAASAAYEQYF
TRBV5-1,-,TRBD2,TRBJ2-1,TGCGCCAGCAGACGAGGACTAGCGGGGGGCGTAAATGAGCAGTTCTTC,CASRRGLAGGVNEQFF
TRBV12-3/TRBV12-4,once,TRBD2,TRBJ2-5,TGTGCCAGCAGTTTATTACCTAGCGGGTCCGAACAAGAGTCCCAGTACTTC,CASSLLPSGSEQESQYF
TRBV6-2/TRBV6-3,-,TRBD1,TRBJ2-1,TGTGCCAGCAGCTCCCGACAGGGGGAATTCAATGAGCAGTTCTTC,CASSSRQGEFNEQFF
TRBV20-1,-,-,TRBJ2-7,TGCAGTGCTAGCGAGGTCGGGGTCCGCTCCTACGAGCAGTACTTC,CSASEVGVRSYEQYF
TRBV6-8,-,-,TRBJ2-5,TGTGCCAGCAACCTTATACGGGGCAATCAAGAGACCCAGTACTTC,CASNLIRGNQETQYF
TRBV15,-,TRBD2,TRBJ2-5,TGTGCCACCAGCAGAGAGGTTGAGACTAGCGGGGACTCAGAGACCCAGTACTTC,CATSREVETSGDSETQYF
TRBV7-9,-,TRBD1,TRBJ1-2,TGTGCCAGCAGCTCATATCGGGGACAGATTTATGGCTACACCTTC,CASSSYRGQIYGYTF
TRBV14,few,TRBD1,TRBJ2-7,TGTGCCAGCAGCCAAGACGCTGGGACAGGGATTTCCGAGCAGTACTTC,CASSQDAGTGISEQYF
TRBV5-7,-,-,TRBJ1-2,TGTGCCAGCAGCTTGGATGGGTTC,CASSLDGF
TRBV5-6,few,-,TRBJ2-7,TGTGCCAGCAGCTTGGGGAGGGGTGCGCAGTACTTC,CASSLGRGAQYF
TRBV19,-,-,TRBJ1-1,TGTGCCAGTAGCGGACATTTGAACACTGAAGCTTTCTTT,CASSGHLNTEAFF
TRBV10-2,-,-,TRBJ1-5,TGCGCCAGCAGTGATCGGGGGATCTCCAATCAGCTCCAGCATTTT,CASSDRGISNQLQHF
TRBV2,few,TRBD1,TRBJ2-1,TGTGCCAGCAGTCTACCGGGACAGGGGCGCGATGAGCAGTTCTTC,CASSLPGQGRDEQFF
TRBV7-8,many,-,TRBJ2-1,TGTGCCAGCAGCCCCGTGGTATATGATGAGCAGTTCTTC,CASSPVVYDEQFF
TRBV6-5,-,-,TRBJ2-3,TGTGCCAGCAGTCCCGAGAGACTATGGTGGGGTTCAGATACGCAGTATTTT,CASSPERLWWGSDTQYF
TRBV4-1,few,-,TRBJ2-5,TGCGCCAGCAGCCAAGTAGGGGGGGTAGAAGAGACCCAGTACTTC,CASSQVGGVEETQYF
TRBV7-6,many,-,TRBJ2-3,TGTGCCAGCAGCCCAACCAGGGGGGAACGCACAGATACGCAGTATTTT,CASSPTRGERTDTQYF
TRBV20-1,few,TRBD2,TRBJ2-3,TGCAGTGCTAGACCTACTAGCGGGGGCCCGACTTGGACAGATACGCAGTATTTT,CSARPTSGGPTWTDTQYF
TRBV4-1,-,TRBD1,TRBJ2-2,TGCGCCAGCAGGACAGGGATCACCGGGGAGCTGTTTTTT,CASRTGITGELFF
TRBV13,-,-,TRBJ2-2,TGTGCCAGCAGCTTAGAACCGAACACCTGGGAGCTGTTTTTT,CASSLEPNTWELFF
TRBV2,few,-,TRBJ2-5,TGTGCCAGCAGTGAGTTTGAAGGGGCTTGGGAGACCCAGTACTTC,CASSEFEGAWETQYF
TRBV6-1,once,TRBD1,TRBJ2-1,TGTGCCAGCAGTCGAAGCGGGACAGGGGGCTTGGGGGGGCAGTTCTTC,CASSRSGTGGLGGQFF
TRBV4-1,few,TRBD1,TRBJ2-2,TGCGCCAGCAGCCCGTTCCCGGGACAGGGTCATATTGGTTACACCGGGGAGCTGTTTTTT,CASSPFPGQGHIGYTGELFF
TRBV7-6,many,-,TRBJ1-1,TGTGCCAGCAGCTTAGATGCCAGAATGAACACTGAAGCTTTCTTT,CASSLDARMNTEAFF
TRBV5-4,-,-,TRBJ2-1,TGTGCCAGCAGCTTGGGAGCGGAAGGTATGTTCGATGAGCAGTTCTTC,CASSLGAEGMFDEQFF
TRBV20-1,-,TRBD1,TRBJ1-2,TGCAGTGCCCTGACAGGGGGCGCGATTGGCTACACCTTC,CSALTGGAIGYTF
TRBV29-1,few,TRBD1,TRBJ2-1,TGCAGCGTGAGGGACAGTACTTCTAATGAGCAGTTCTTC,CSVRDSTSNEQFF
TRBV2,few,-,TRBJ2-1,TGTGCCACGATTGGGCGGGATTCCTACAATGAGCAGTTCTTC,CATIGRDSYNEQFF
TRBV7-9,-,-,TRBJ1-5,TGTGCCACAGGAGTGGGGCAGCCCCAGCATTTT,CATGVGQPQHF
TRBV7-3,-,-,TRBJ1-4,TGTGCCAGCAGCTTAATCCAGGCGGGGAATGAAAAACTGTTTTTT,CASSLIQAGNEKLFF
TRBV20-1,-,TRBD2,TRBJ2-3,TGCAGTGCTAGACAGCGGGGGGGGCCAGATACGCAGTATTTT,CSARQRGGPDTQYF
TRBV7-9,many,TRBD1,TRBJ1-4,TGTGCCAGCAGCTTTAAACGAGGGACAGGGGATGATGAAAAACTGTTTTTT,CASSFKRGTGDDEKLFF
TRBV4-1,once,-,TRBJ2-1,TGCGCCAGCAGCCAAGATCGGACAGATTACTCCTACAATGAGCAGTTCTTC,CASSQDRTDYSYNEQFF
TRBV27,-,-,TRBJ1-5,TGTGCCAGCGGACCCTGGCAGGCGAGCAATCAGCCCCAGCATTTT,CASGPWQASNQPQHF
TRBV14,-,TRBD1,TRBJ1-3,TGTGCCAGCAGCCAAGTATGGGACAGGGGGACTGGAAACACCATATATTTT,CASSQVWDRGTGNTIYF
TRBV6-2/TRBV6-3,-,TRBD1,TRBJ2-1,TGTGCCAGCAGTTACCCTCGGACAGGGGGTGGCAACAATGAGCAGTTCTTC,CASSYPRTGGGNNEQFF
TRBV5-6,-,-,TRBJ2-1,TGTGCCAGCAGTCCCGGACAGAATGAGCAGTTCTTC,CASSPGQNEQFF
TRBV7-9,many,-,TRBJ1-5,TGTGCCAGCAGCGTTAGCAATCAGCCCCAGCATTTT,CASSVSNQPQHF
TRBV2,-,-,TRBJ1-1,TGTGCCAGCAGTGAGTGGGGTACGGGTGAAGCTTTCTTT,CASSEWGTGEAFF
TRBV25-1,-,TRBD1,TRBJ2-1,TGTGCCAGCAGTGAAAGGACAGGGGCAGACAATGAGCAGTTCTTC,CASSERTGADNEQFF
TRBV7-9,-,-,TRBJ1-1,TGTGCCAGCAGCTTAGCTGGGATCACGGGAAACACTGAAGCTTTCTTT,CASSLAGITGNTEAFF
TRBV2,-,-,TRBJ2-1,TGTGCCAGAAGTGAAACGGCAAATACGTACAATGAGCAGTTCTTC,CARSETANTYNEQFF
TRBV6-1,few,-,TRBJ2-2,TGTGCCAGCAGCCGGACCACCGGGGAGCTGTTTTTT,CASSRTTGELFF
TRBV28,-,TRBD1,TRBJ1-6,TGTGCCAGCAGCCCACCCCCGGACAGGATCTATAATTCACCCCTCCACTTT,CASSPPPDRIYNSPLHF
TRBV27,-,-,TRBJ2-3,TGTGCCAGCAGTCAAAGGACAGTGGCAGATACGCAGTATTTT,CASSQRTVADTQYF
TRBV7-6,-,-,TRBJ2-5,TGTGCCAGCAGCTTACTTAGGCGAGGGGAGGAGACCCAGTACTTC,CASSLLRRGEETQYF
TRBV2,-,TRBD2,TRBJ2-3,TGTGCCAGCAATGGACGGGGGGTCCCAGATACGCAGTATTTT,CASNGRGVPDTQYF